This TCR beta chain appears in the sequencing data of a study of blood T cell repertoires in COVID-19. CDR3 size: 14 residues. Trimming removed 0 bases from V and 8 bases from J, with 12 bases in between. Germline V gene sequence: CDR1 SGDLS, CDR2 YYNGEE. Per the original data handling: For nucleated cells, counts were estimated from reference gene primer amplification. TCRdb keeps only in-frame clones here, not all; method: immunoSEQ multiplex PCR. V, J and clone size are taken as reported in that table, and D and trimming were inferred from the DNA itself. This table holds 150,000 to 200,000 clones, around two thirds found once.

The V gene is TRBV9, the J gene TRBJ2-1; a possible D gene is TRBD2 (6 bases). The TCR sequence derives from a woman older than 75 with acute or convalescent COVID-19. Sequencing was done on a sample of peripheral blood. The CDR3 sequence: CASSVDLAFHEQFF. The CDR3 nucleotides read TGTGCCAGCAGCGTAGACCTAGCGTTCCATGAGCAGTTCTTC. Full variable domain (rest looked up from reference TRBV9 and TRBJ2-1): DSGVTQTPKHLITATGQRVTLRCSPRSGDLSVYWYQQSLDQGLQFLIQYYNGEERAKGNILERFSAQQFPDLHSELNLSSLELGDSALYFCASSVDLAFHEQFFGPGTRLTVL.